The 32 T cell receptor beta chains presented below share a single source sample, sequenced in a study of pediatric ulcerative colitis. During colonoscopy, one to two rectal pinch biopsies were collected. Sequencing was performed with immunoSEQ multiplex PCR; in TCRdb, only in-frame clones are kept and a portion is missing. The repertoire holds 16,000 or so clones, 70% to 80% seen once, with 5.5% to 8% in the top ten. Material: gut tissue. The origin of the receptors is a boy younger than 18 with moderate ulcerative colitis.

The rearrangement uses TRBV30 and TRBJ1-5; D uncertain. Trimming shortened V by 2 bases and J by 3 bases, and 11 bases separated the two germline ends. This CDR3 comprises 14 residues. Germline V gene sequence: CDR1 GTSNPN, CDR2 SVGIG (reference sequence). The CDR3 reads CAWSKASINQPQHF. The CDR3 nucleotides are TGTGCCTGGAGTAAGGCCAGCATCAATCAGCCCCAGCATTTT.

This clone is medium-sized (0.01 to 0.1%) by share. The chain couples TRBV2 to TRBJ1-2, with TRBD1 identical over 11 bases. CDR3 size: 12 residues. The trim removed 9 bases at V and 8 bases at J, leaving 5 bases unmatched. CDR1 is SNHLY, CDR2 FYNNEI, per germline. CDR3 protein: CARGGQGAGYTF. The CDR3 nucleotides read TGTGCCAGAGGAGGACAGGGGGCAGGCTACACCTTC.

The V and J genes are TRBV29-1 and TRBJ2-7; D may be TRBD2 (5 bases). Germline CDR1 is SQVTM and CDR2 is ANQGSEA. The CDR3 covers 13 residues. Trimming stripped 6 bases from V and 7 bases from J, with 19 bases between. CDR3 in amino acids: CSVSRGLGSEQYF. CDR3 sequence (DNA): TGCAGCGTATCACGAGGGCTGGGGAGTGAGCAGTACTTC.

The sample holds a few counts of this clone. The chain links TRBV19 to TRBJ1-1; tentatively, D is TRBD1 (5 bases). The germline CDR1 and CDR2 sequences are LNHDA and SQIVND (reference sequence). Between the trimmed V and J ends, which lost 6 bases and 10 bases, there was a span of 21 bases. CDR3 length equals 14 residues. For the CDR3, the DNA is TGTGCCAGTAGGACCTCACGGGGGTACGAACTAGCTTTCTTT. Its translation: CASRTSRGYELAFF.

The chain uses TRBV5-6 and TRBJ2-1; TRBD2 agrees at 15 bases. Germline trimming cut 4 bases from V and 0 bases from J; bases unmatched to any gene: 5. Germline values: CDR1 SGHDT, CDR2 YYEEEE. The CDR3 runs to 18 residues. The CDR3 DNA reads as TGTGCCAGCAGCCCGGGACTAGCGGGGGGCCGCTCCTACAATGAGCAGTTCTTC. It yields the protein CASSPGLAGGRSYNEQFF.

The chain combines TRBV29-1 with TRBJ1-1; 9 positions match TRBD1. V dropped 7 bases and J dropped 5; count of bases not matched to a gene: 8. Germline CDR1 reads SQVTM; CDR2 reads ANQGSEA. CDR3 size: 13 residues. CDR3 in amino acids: CSALDRGSTEAFF. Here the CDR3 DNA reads TGCAGCGCCCTGGACAGGGGAAGTACTGAAGCTTTCTTT.

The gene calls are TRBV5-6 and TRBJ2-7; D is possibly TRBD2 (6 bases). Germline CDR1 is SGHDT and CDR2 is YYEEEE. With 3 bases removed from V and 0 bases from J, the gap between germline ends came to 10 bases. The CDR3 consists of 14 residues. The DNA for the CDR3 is TGTGCCAGCAGCTCGGGACTGGCCTCCTACGAGCAGTACTTC. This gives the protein CASSSGLASYEQYF.

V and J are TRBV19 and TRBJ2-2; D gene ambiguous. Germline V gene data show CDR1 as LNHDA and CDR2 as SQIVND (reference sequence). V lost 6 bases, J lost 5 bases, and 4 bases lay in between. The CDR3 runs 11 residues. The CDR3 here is CASRRTGELFF. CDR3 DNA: TGTGCCAGTAGGAGGACCGGGGAGCTGTTTTTT.

In DNA, the CDR3 is TGCGCCAGCGGCGGGTCGTACAATGAGCAGTTCTTC. Translation: CASGGSYNEQFF. J is TRBJ2-1 and V is TRBV4-1; TRBD2 is a possible D gene (5 bases). The CDR3 is 12 amino acids. Germline-derived CDR1 and CDR2 are MGHRA and YSYEKL. The germline V and J ends were trimmed by 8 bases and 4 bases, with 9 bases remaining between them.

The CDR3 sequence is CASSEYLQSDYTF. The CDR3 region has the DNA TGTGCCAGCAGTGAATACCTCCAGAGTGACTACACCTTC. This chain uses TRBV6-1 with TRBJ1-2; D remains unclear. Per germline, CDR1 MNHNS and CDR2 SASEGT. The CDR3 has 13 amino acids. The germline V and J ends were trimmed by 2 bases and 10 bases, with 14 bases remaining between them.

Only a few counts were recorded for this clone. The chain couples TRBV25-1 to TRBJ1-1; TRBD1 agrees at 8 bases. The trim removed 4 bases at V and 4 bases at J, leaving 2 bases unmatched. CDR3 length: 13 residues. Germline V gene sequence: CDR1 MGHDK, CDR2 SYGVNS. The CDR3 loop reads CASSGQGATEAFF. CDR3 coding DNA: TGTGCCAGCAGTGGTCAGGGGGCCACTGAAGCTTTCTTT.

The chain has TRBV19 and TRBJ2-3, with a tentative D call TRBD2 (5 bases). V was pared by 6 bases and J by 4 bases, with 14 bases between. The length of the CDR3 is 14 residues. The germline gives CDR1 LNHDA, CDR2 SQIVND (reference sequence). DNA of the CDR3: TGTGCCAGTAGGGACTTGAGACGGGCAGATACGCAGTATTTT. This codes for CASRDLRRADTQYF.

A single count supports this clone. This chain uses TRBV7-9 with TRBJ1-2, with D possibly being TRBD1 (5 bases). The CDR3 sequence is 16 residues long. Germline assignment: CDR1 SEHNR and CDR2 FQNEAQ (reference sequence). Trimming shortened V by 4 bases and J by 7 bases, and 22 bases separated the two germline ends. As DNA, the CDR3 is TGTGCCAGCAGCTCCCGGGACCCAACCCATGGGGGTGGCTACACCTTC. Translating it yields CASSSRDPTHGGGYTF.

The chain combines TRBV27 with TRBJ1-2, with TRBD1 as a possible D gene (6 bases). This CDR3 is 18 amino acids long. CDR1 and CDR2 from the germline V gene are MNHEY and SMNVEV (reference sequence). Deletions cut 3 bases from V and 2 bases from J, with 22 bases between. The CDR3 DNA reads TGTGCCAGCAGTTTCGGCCCCCCCATTAGTGGACAGAACTATGGCTACACCTTC. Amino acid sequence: CASSFGPPISGQNYGYTF.

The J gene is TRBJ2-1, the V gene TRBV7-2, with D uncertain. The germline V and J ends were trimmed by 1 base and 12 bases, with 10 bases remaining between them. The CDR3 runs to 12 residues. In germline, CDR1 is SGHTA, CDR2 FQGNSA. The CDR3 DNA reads TGTGCCAGCAGCTTAGAATCCTGGGGGCAGTTCTTC. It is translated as CASSLESWGQFF.

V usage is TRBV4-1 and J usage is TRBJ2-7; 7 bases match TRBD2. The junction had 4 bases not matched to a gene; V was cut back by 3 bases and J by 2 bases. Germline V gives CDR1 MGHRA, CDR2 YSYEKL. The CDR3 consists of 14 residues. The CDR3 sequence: CASSQGGGPYEQYF. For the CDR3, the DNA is TGCGCCAGCAGCCAGGGCGGGGGACCCTACGAGCAGTACTTC.

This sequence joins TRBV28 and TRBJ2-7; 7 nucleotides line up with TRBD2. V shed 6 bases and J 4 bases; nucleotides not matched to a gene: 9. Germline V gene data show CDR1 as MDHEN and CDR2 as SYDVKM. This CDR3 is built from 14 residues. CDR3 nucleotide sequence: TGTGCCAGCAGACGTCTGGGGGGAGGGTACGAGCAGTACTTC. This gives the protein CASRRLGGGYEQYF. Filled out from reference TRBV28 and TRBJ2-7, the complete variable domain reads DVKVTQSSRYLVKRTGEKVFLECVQDMDHENMFWYRQDPGLGLRLIYFSYDVKMKEKGDIPEGYSVSREKKERFSLILESASTNQTSMYLCASRRLGGGYEQYFGPGTRLTVT.

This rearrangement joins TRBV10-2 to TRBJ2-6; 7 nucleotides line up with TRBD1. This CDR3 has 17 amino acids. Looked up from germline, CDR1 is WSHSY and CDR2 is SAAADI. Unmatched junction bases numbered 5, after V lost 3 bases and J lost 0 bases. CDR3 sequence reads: CASSEVQGTSGANVLTF. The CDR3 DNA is TGCGCCAGCAGTGAAGTACAGGGGACCTCTGGGGCCAACGTCCTGACTTTC.

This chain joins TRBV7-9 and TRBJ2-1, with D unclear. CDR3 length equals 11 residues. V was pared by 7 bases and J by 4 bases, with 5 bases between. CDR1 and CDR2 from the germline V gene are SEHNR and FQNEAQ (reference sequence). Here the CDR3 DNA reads TGTGCCAGCACCTGGTACAATGAGCAGTTCTTC. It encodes CASTWYNEQFF.

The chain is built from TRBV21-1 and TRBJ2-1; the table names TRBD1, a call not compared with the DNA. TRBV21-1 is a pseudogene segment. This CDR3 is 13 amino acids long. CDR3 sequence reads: CARTGHTYNEQFF. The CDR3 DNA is TGTGCCAGAACGGGACATACCTACAATGAGCAGTTCTTC.

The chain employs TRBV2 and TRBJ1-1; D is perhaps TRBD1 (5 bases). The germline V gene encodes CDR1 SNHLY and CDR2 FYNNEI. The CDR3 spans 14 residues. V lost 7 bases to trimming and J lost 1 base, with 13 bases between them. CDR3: CASKAGTANTEAFF. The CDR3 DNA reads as TGTGCCAGCAAAGCAGGGACCGCGAACACTGAAGCTTTCTTT. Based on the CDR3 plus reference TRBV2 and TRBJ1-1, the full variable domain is EPEVTQTPSHQVTQMGQEVILRCVPISNHLYFYWYRQILGQKVEFLVSFYNNEISEKSEIFDDQFSVERPDGSNFTLKIRSTKLEDSAMYFCASKAGTANTEAFFGQGTRLTVV.

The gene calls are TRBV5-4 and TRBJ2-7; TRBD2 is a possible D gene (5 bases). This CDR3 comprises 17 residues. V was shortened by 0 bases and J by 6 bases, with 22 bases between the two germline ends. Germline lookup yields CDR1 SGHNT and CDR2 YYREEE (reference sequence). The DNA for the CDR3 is TGTGCCAGCAGCTTGGATCTAGCCTTGAACCTCCGAGGCGAGCAGTACTTC. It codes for CASSLDLALNLRGEQYF.

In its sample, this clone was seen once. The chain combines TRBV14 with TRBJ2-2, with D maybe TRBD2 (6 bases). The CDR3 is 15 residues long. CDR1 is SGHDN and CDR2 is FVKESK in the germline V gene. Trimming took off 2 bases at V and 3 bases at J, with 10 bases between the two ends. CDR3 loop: CASSQYGGHTGELFF. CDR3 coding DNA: TGTGCCAGCAGCCAATACGGGGGACACACCGGGGAGCTGTTTTTT.

CDR3 sequence: CASTIYYTF. The CDR3 DNA sequence: TGTGCCAGCACCATTTACTACACCTTC. The V gene is TRBV9, the J gene TRBJ1-2; D is uncertain. CDR1 SGDLS and CDR2 YYNGEE come from the germline V gene. CDR3 length equals 9 residues. The V gene lost 6 bases and the J gene lost 10 bases, with 7 bases spanning the gap. Full variable domain (remainder filled in from reference TRBV9 and TRBJ1-2): DSGVTQTPKHLITATGQRVTLRCSPRSGDLSVYWYQQSLDQGLQFLIQYYNGEERAKGNILERFSAQQFPDLHSELNLSSLELGDSALYFCASTIYYTFGSGTRLTVV.

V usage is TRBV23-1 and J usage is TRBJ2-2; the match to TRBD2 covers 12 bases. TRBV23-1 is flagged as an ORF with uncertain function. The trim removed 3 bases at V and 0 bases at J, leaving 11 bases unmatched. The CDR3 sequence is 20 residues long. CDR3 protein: CASSQPPRLAGGTNTGELFF. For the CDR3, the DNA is TGCGCCAGCAGTCAGCCTCCCAGGCTAGCGGGAGGGACGAACACCGGGGAGCTGTTTTTT.

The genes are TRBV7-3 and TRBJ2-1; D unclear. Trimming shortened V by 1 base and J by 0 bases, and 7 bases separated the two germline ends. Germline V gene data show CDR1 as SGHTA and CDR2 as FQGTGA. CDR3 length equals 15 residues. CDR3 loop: CASSLMASSYNEQFF. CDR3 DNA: TGTGCCAGCAGCTTAATGGCGAGCTCCTACAATGAGCAGTTCTTC.

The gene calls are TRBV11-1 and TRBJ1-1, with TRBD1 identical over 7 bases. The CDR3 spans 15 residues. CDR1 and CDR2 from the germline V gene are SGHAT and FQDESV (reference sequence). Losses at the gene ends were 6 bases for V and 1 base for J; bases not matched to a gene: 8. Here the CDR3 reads CASRSRTGTNTEAFF. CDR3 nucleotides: TGTGCCAGCAGATCGAGGACAGGAACGAACACTGAAGCTTTCTTT. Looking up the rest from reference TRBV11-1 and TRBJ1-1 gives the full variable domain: EAEVAQSPRYKITEKSQAVAFWCDPISGHATLYWYRQILGQGPELLVQFQDESVVDDSQLPKDRFSAERLKGVDSTLKIQPAELGDSAMYLCASRSRTGTNTEAFFGQGTRLTVV.

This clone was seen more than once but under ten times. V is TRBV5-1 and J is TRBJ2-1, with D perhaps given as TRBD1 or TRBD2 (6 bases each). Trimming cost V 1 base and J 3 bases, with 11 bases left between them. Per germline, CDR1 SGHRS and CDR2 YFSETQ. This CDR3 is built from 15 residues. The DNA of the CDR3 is TGCGCCAGCAGCTTGTTAAGGGGGGACTACAATGAGCAGTTCTTC. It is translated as CASSLLRGDYNEQFF.

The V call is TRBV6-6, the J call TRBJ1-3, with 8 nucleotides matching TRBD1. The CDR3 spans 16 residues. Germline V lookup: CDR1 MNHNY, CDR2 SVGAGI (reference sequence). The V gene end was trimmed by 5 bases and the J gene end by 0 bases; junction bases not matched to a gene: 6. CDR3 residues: CASSNTGGSSGNTIYF. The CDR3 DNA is TGTGCCAGCAGTAATACAGGGGGGAGCTCTGGAAACACCATATATTTT.

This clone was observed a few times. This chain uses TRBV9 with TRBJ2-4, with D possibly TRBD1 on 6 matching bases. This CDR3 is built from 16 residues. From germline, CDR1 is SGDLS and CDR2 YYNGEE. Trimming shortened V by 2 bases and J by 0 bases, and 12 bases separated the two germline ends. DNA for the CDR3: TGTGCCAGCAGCGTGCATGGACAGTTAGCCAAAAACATTCAGTACTTC. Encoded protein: CASSVHGQLAKNIQYF.

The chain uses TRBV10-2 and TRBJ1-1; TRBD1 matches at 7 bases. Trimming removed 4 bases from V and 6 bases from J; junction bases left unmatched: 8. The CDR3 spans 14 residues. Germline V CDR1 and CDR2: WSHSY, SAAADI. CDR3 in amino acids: CASSAYRGFPEAFF. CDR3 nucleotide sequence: TGCGCCAGCAGTGCCTACAGGGGATTCCCTGAAGCTTTCTTT.

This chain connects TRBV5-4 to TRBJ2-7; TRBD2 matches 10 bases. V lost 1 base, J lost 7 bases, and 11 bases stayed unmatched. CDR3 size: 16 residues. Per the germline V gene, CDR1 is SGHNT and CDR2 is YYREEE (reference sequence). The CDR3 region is CASSLSSASGGREQYF. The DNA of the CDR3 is TGTGCCAGCAGCTTGTCTTCTGCTAGCGGGGGAAGGGAGCAGTACTTC.